Below are 6 T cell receptor beta chains sequenced from a single sample in a study of cytomegalovirus exposure and HLA in healthy donors. The protocol was immunoSEQ multiplex PCR, while the TCRdb copy is restricted to in-frame clones and leaves out a portion. The table records about 250,000 clones, roughly 90% of them present only once. The specimen was PBMCs. The receptors come from a man aged 18 to 29 in good health and CMV-seropositive.

The chain is built from TRBV4-2 and TRBJ1-4, with D possibly being TRBD1 (5 bases). Trimming shortened V by 3 bases and J by 10 bases, and 21 bases separated the two germline ends. Germline loops: CDR1 LGHNA, CDR2 YNFKEQ. This CDR3 region has 16 residues. The CDR3 sequence: CASSQDYTGRFRKLFF. Here the CDR3 DNA reads TGTGCCAGCAGCCAGGACTACACAGGACGGTTTAGAAAACTGTTTTTT.

CDR3 residues: CASSEYVGREQFF. CDR3 nucleotide sequence: TGTGCCAGCAGTGAATATGTCGGCAGAGAGCAGTTCTTC. The chain recombines TRBV25-1 with TRBJ2-1; D ambiguous. CDR3 length: 13 residues. Trimming took 0 bases from V and 10 from J, leaving 10 bases between them. Germline CDR1 MGHDK, CDR2 SYGVNS.

The chain links TRBV28 to TRBJ1-1; D is unresolved. The CDR3 length is 14 residues. Germline CDR1 and CDR2: MDHEN and SYDVKM. Trimming removed 2 bases at V and 0 bases at J, with 7 bases between. This CDR3 is CASSLRRLNTEAFF. The CDR3 nucleotides are TGTGCCAGCAGTTTAAGAAGGCTGAACACTGAAGCTTTCTTT.

The chain recombines TRBV4-1 with TRBJ2-7, with 12 positions matching TRBD2. CDR1 is MGHRA, CDR2 YSYEKL, per germline. This CDR3 contains 16 residues. V shed 1 base and J 0 bases; nucleotides not matched to a gene: 1. The CDR3 DNA is TGCGCCAGCAGCCAAGGACTAGCGGGAGCCTCCTACGAGCAGTACTTC. Its translation is CASSQGLAGASYEQYF.

The gene calls are TRBV9 and TRBJ2-5; 7 positions match TRBD2. The trim removed 0 bases at V and 2 bases at J, leaving 10 bases unmatched. From germline, CDR1 is SGDLS and CDR2 YYNGEE. This CDR3 has 17 residues. CDR3 region: CASSVGAGQAGQETQYF. CDR3 sequence (DNA): TGTGCCAGCAGCGTAGGAGCCGGTCAAGCGGGACAAGAGACCCAGTACTTC.

CDR3 sequence (DNA): TGTGCCAGCAGTTTTGGGTTAAAGAACACTGAAGCTTTCTTT. It yields the protein CASSFGLKNTEAFF. The chain carries TRBV27 and TRBJ1-1; D gene ambiguous. The V gene lost 3 bases and the J gene lost 1 base, with 9 bases spanning the gap. Germline V lookup: CDR1 MNHEY, CDR2 SMNVEV (reference sequence). CDR3 length: 14 residues.